This T cell receptor beta chain was identified in a study of blood T cells in healthy people across ages. The use of a sample-barcoded 5' primer and a J-beta primer mix characterized a second PCR of about 7 to 12 cycles. TCRdb called the 5' RACE reads again in MiXCR, with one record for every CDR3 protein. The sample comprises more than 1,400,000 distinct CDR3 sequences, around two fifths of which are singletons, and 7.9% rests with the top ten. Study results and caveats: Per million T cells, the diversity of TCR beta decreased roughly linearly as age advanced.

The CDR3 totals 16 residues. Looked up from germline, CDR1 is SGHTA and CDR2 is FQGNSA. On this clonotype: The antigen is unknown.

The chain links TRBV7-2 to TRBJ2-7; D gene unclear. The end of the DNA aligns better with TRBJ2-5, so the J call may be wrong. The sequenced material came from blood. The TCR comes from a woman aged 18-35 years in good health. The CDR3: CASSLGGIQIRETQYF. The CDR3 bases are TGTGCCAGCAGCTTAGGGGGAATCCAGATTCGGGAGACCCAGTACTTC.